The present T cell receptor beta chain was sequenced within a study of CD8+CD57+ T cells in acquired aplastic anemia. In this sample, this clonotype turned up once. The antigen is unknown. An expansion of CD8+CD57+ cells by flow cytometry had been shown in patients chosen for sequencing. General study results and limits: Both patients and controls carried the same twenty-nine CD8+ CDR3 sequences.

Genomic DNA provided the template from which TCR beta VDJ and CDR3 profiles were obtained. TCRdb itself ran the reads through MiXCR, one entry per CDR3 protein. This table holds 200,000 to 300,000 distinct CDR3 sequences, about 80% found once. Losses at the gene ends were 4 bases for V and 2 bases for J; bases not matched to a gene: 12. The germline gives CDR1 DFQATT, CDR2 SNEGSKA (reference sequence). The CDR3 totals 17 residues. The J gene is TRBJ2-7, the V gene TRBV20-1; TRBD1 aligns across 12 bases. The TCR comes from a human donor with aplastic anemia. What was sequenced was sorted CD4+, CD8+, or CD8+CD57+ T cells (not recorded which) from PBMCs. In DNA, the CDR3 is TGCAGTGCTACCGGGACAGGGGGCTCATCCTCTACCTACGAGCAGTACTTC. Its protein product is CSATGTGGSSSTYEQYF.